This TCR beta chain was sequenced in a study of T cell changes during pregnancy in multiple sclerosis. Method: immunoSEQ multiplex PCR; TCRdb's copy keeps in-frame clones and lacks some. The sample records around 110,000 clones, about 94% being singletons. The V end lost 3 bases, the J end lost 2 bases, and 12 bases lay between the germline ends. Germline V gives CDR1 LNHDA, CDR2 SQIVND (reference sequence). The CDR3 has 15 amino acids. The rearrangement links TRBV19 to TRBJ2-3, with D possibly TRBD2 on 6 matching bases. The clonotype comes from a female donor with multiple sclerosis, enrolled in a pregnancy study. Specimen: peripheral blood, collected in the third trimester of pregnancy. CDR3 loop: CASSIGGTNTDTQYF. The CDR3 nucleotides read TGTGCCAGTAGTATCGGGGGTACCAACACAGATACGCAGTATTTT.